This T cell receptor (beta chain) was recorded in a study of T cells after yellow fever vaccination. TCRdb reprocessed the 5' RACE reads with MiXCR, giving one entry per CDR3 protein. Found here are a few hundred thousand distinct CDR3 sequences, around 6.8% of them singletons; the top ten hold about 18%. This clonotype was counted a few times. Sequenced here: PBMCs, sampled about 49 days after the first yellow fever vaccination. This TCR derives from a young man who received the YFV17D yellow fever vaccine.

CDR3 in amino acids: CASSPQVGDTGELFF. The CDR3 nucleotides read TGTGCCAGCTCACCACAGGTCGGTGACACCGGGGAGCTGTTTTTT. V usage is TRBV18 and J usage is TRBJ2-2, with D uncertain. The CDR3 covers 15 residues. V was shortened by 1 base and J by 3 bases, with 9 bases between the two germline ends. CDR1 is KGHSH and CDR2 is LQKENI in the germline V gene.